The T cell receptor (beta chain) under discussion was sequenced for a study of human T cells and chemical hapten exposure. The study extracted total RNA from unfractionated whole blood. One entry per CDR3 protein results from TCRdb running MiXCR on the 5' RACE reads. The sample shows some 150,000 distinct CDR3 sequences, about 4.3% of them seen only once. The CDR3 covers 19 residues. This chain uses TRBV21-1 with TRBJ2-7; the table assigns TRBD1, which was not confirmed against the DNA. TRBV21-1 is a listed pseudogene. The sequence came from a female donor in good health. The CDR3 spells CASSFNYAGDLKENYEQYF. The CDR3 DNA is TGTGCCAGCAGCTTTAATTACGCGGGGGACCTAAAAGAGAACTACGAGCAGTACTTC.